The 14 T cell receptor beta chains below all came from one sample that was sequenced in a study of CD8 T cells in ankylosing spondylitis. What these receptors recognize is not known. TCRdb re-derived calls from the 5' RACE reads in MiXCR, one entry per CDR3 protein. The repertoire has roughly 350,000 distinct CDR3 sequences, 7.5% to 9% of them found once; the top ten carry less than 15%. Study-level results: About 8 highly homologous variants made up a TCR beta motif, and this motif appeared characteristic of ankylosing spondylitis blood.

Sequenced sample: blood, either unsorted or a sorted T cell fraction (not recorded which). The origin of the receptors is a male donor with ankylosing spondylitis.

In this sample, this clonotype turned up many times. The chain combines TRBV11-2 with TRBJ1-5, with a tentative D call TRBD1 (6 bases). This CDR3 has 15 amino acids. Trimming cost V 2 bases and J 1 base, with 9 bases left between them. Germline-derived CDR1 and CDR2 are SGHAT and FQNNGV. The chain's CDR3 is CASSLQGLSNQPQHF. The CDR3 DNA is TGTGCCAGCAGCTTACAGGGGCTCAGCAATCAGCCCCAGCATTTT. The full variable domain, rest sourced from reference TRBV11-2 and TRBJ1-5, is EAGVAQSPRYKIIEKRQSVAFWCNPISGHATLYWYQQILGQGPKLLIQFQNNGVVDDSQLPKDRFSAERLKGVDSTLKIQPAKLEDSAVYLCASSLQGLSNQPQHFGDGTRLSIL.

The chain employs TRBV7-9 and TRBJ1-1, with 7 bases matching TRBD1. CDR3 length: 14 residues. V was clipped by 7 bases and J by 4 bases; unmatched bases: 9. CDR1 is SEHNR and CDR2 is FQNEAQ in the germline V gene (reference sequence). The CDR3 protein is CASTPVAGGTEAFF. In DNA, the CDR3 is TGTGCCAGCACCCCGGTGGCAGGGGGCACTGAAGCTTTCTTT.

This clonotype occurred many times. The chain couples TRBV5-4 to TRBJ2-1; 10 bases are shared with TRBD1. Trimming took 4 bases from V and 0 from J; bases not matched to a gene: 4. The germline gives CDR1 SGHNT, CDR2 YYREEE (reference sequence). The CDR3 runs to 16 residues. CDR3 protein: CASSPRDRGSYNEQFF. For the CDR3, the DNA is TGTGCCAGCAGCCCGAGGGACAGGGGCTCCTACAATGAGCAGTTCTTC.

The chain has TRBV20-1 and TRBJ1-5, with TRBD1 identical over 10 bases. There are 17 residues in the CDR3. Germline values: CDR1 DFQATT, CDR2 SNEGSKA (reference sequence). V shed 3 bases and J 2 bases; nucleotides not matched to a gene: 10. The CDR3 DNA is TGCAGTGCTAGGAAGGACAGGGGGGTTGTCGGCAATCAGCCCCAGCATTTT. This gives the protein CSARKDRGVVGNQPQHF.

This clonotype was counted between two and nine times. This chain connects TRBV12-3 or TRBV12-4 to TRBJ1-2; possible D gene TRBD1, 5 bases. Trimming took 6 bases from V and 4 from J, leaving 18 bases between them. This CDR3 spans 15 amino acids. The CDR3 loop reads CASSPARRVAYGYTF. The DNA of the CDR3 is TGTGCCAGCAGCCCCGCTCGCAGGGTGGCCTATGGCTACACCTTC.

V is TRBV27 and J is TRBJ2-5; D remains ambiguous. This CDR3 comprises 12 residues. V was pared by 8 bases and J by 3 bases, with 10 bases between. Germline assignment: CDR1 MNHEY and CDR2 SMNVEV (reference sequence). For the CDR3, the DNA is TGTGCCAGCGGGATACCTAAAGAGACCCAGTACTTC. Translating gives CASGIPKETQYF.

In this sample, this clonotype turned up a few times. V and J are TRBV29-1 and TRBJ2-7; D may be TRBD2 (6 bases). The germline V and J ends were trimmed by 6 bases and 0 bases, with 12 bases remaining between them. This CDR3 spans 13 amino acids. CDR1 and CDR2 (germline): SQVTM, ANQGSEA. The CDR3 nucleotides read TGCAGCGTCGGGACTTCCAGCTCCTACGAGCAGTACTTC. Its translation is CSVGTSSSYEQYF.

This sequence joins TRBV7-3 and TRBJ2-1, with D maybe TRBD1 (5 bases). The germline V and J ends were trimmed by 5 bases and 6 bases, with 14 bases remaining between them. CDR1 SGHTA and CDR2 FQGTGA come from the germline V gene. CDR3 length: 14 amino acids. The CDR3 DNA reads TGTGCCAGCAGCCGCCCTCAGGGTGGCAATGAGCAGTTCTTC. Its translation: CASSRPQGGNEQFF. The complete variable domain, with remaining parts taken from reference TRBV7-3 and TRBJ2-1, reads GAGVSQTPSNKVTEKGKYVELRCDPISGHTALYWYRQSLGQGPEFLIYFQGTGAADDSGLPNDRFFAVRPEGSVSTLKIQRTERGDSAVYLCASSRPQGGNEQFFGPGTRLTVL.

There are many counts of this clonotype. CDR3 residues: CASSSLTETTGELFF. The CDR3 DNA reads as TGCGCCAGCAGCTCTTTGACAGAAACCACCGGGGAGCTGTTTTTT. The V and J genes are TRBV5-1 and TRBJ2-2; D is perhaps TRBD1 (5 bases). CDR3 size: 15 residues. Trimming removed 3 bases at V and 4 bases at J, with 13 bases between. Looked up from germline, CDR1 is SGHRS and CDR2 is YFSETQ.

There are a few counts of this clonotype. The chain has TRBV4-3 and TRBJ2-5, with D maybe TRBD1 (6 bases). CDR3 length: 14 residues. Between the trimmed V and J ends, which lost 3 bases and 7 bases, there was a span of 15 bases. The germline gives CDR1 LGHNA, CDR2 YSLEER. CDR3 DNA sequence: TGCGCCAGCAGCCAGAGAGGGGGTTTTGGGACCCAGTACTTC. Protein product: CASSQRGGFGTQYF.

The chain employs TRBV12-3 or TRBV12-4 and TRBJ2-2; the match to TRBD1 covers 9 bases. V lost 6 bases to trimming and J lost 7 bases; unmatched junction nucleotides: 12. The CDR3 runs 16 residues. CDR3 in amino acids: CASRKKGTGLVGELFF. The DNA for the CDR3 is TGTGCCAGCAGAAAAAAAGGGACAGGGTTGGTCGGGGAGCTGTTTTTT.

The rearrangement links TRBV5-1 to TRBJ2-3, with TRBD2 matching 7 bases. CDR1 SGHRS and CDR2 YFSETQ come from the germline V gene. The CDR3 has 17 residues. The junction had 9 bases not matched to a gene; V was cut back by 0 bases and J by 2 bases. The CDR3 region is CASSLALRRENTDTQYF. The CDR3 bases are TGCGCCAGCAGCTTGGCCTTGCGGCGGGAGAACACAGATACGCAGTATTTT.

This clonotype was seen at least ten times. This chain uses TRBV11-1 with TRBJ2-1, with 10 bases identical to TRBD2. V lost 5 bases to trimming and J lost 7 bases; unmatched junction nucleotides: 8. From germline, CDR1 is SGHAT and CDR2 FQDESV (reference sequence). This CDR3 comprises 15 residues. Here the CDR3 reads CASSQLAGVGNEQFF. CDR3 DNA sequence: TGTGCCAGCAGCCAGCTAGCGGGAGTAGGTAATGAGCAGTTCTTC.

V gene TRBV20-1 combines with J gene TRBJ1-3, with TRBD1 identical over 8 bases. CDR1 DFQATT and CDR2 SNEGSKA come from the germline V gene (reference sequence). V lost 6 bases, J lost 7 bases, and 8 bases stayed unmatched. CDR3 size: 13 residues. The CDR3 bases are TGCAGTGCCAAAGACAGGGGAGGGAACACCATATATTTT. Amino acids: CSAKDRGGNTIYF.